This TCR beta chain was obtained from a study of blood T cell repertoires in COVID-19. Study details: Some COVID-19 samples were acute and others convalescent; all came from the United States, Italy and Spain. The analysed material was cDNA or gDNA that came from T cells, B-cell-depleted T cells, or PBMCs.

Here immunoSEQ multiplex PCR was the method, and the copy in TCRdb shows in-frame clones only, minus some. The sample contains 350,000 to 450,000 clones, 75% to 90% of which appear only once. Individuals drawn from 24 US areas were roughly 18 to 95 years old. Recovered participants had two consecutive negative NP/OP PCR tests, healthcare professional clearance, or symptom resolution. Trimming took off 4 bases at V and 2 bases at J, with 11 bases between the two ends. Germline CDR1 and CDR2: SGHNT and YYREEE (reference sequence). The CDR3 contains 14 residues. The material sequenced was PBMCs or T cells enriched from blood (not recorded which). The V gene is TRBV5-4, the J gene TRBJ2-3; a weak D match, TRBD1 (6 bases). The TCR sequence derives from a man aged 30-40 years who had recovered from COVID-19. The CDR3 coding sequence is TGTGCCAGCAGCCAAACAGGGATCACAGATACGCAGTATTTT. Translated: CASSQTGITDTQYF.